The present T cell receptor (beta chain) was sequenced within a study of CD8+ T cells in alopecia areata. cDNA prepared by RNA extraction and subsequent reverse transcription served as the template for sequencing. Measured with immunoSEQ multiplex PCR; TCRdb has only the in-frame clones, and not every one. The sample lists 15,000 to 20,000 clones, just under 60% occurring once. Looked up from germline, CDR1 is SGHRS and CDR2 is YFSETQ. CDR3 size: 15 residues. The V gene lost 0 bases and the J gene lost 1 base, with 10 bases spanning the gap. The treatment here: oral pan-JAK inhibitor, 5-10 mg twice daily. Individuals with alopecia areata gave both lesional scalp punch biopsies and peripheral blood for collection.

The chain has TRBV5-1 and TRBJ1-1; D is unresolved. The TCR was taken from a human donor with alopecia areata. The material was skin, obtained at week 4, from a patient treated with tofacitinib. The CDR3 loop reads CASSLDGNANTEAFF. As DNA, the CDR3 is TGCGCCAGCAGCTTGGACGGGAATGCGAACACTGAAGCTTTCTTT.